The 4 T cell receptor beta chains below were found in one sample sequenced in a study of blood T cell repertoires in COVID-19. Using immunoSEQ multiplex PCR, the repertoire was profiled, and TCRdb retains in-frame clones only, with some absent. This repertoire shows about 40,000 clones, about 85% found once; its top ten account for 8% to 10%. Material: peripheral blood. The source of these receptors is a woman aged 80 or over with active COVID-19.

The chain combines TRBV5-1 with TRBJ2-2; 8 nucleotides agree with TRBD1. The V and J ends lost 0 bases and 3 bases, in that order; junction bases with no gene match: 1. CDR3 size: 15 residues. Germline loops: CDR1 SGHRS, CDR2 YFSETQ. This CDR3 is CASSLGQGHTGELFF. CDR3 nucleotide sequence: TGCGCCAGCAGCTTGGGACAGGGGCACACCGGGGAGCTGTTTTTT.

There are a few counts of this clone. The CDR3 protein is CASSEQPGRNEQFF. In DNA form, the CDR3 reads TGTGCCAGCAGTGAACAGCCAGGGAGGAATGAGCAGTTCTTC. J is TRBJ2-1 and V is TRBV2, with D possibly being TRBD2 (6 bases). Germline V lookup: CDR1 SNHLY, CDR2 FYNNEI. The V end was cut by 2 bases, the J end by 7 bases, with 12 bases between. The CDR3 has 14 amino acids.

The J gene is TRBJ2-7, the V gene TRBV6-5; D possibly corresponds to TRBD1 (6 bases). This CDR3 spans 13 amino acids. The V end lost 10 bases, the J end lost 2 bases, and 15 bases lay between the germline ends. Germline-derived CDR1 and CDR2 are MNHEY and SVGAGI. CDR3 coding DNA: TGTGCCATCCTAGGACAGAGTCCCTACGAGCAGTACTTC. Translation gives CAILGQSPYEQYF.

The chain links TRBV19 to TRBJ1-4; 9 bases are shared with TRBD1. CDR1 LNHDA and CDR2 SQIVND come from the germline V gene (reference sequence). V shed 7 bases, J shed 8 bases, and the junction held 14 bases outside the gene matches. This CDR3 is 16 amino acids long. The CDR3: CASKPGQGNGREKLFF. The CDR3 DNA reads TGTGCCAGTAAGCCGGGACAGGGTAATGGAAGGGAAAAACTGTTTTTT.